This TCR beta chain is drawn from a study of cytomegalovirus exposure and HLA in healthy donors. The primer mix had 60 Vbeta and 13 Jbeta primers. Some clones are missing from TCRdb's copy, which holds only in-frame ones; the method was immunoSEQ multiplex PCR. The sample lists 150,000 to 200,000 clones; about 80% were seen once. On this clone: Its cognate antigen is unknown.

CDR1 and CDR2 from the germline V gene are LGHNA and YSLEER. Trimming took 2 bases from V and 7 from J; bases not matched to a gene: 9. The CDR3 totals 17 residues. The study, taken as a whole, reports: Most of the TCR beta V segments (in an earlier analysis) were productive either about 90% or about 30% of the time. Later, an analysis found that common viral pathogens appeared to be linked with several of the most significant clusters. When analyzed later, the rates of TCR association showed variation by HLA locus, with DRB1 the most and HLA-C the fewest.

Material for sequencing was PBMCs. The sequence was obtained from a man in his fifties or sixties in good health and CMV-seropositive. The chain joins TRBV4-3 to TRBJ1-6; 9 positions agree with TRBD1. The CDR3 DNA reads as TGCGCCAGCAGCCAAAGCCCCGAGGGGACAGGGAATTCACCCCTCCACTTT. It codes for CASSQSPEGTGNSPLHF.